This TCR beta chain appears in the sequencing data of a study of T-cell reconstitution after alpha-beta-depleted transplantation in children. Trimming cost V 5 bases and J 7 bases, with 12 bases left between them. Per germline, CDR1 SSHAT and CDR2 FNYEAQ (reference sequence). The CDR3 has 13 residues. It was with unique molecular identifiers that the TCRbeta library was prepared. MiXCR, run by TCRdb on the PCR reads, gives a single entry per CDR3 protein. The data contain some 440,000 distinct CDR3 sequences, 15% to 20% of them singletons. The rearrangement uses TRBV7-7 and TRBJ2-1; D perhaps matches TRBD2 (5 bases). The material sequenced was PBMCs, mostly from graft donor cells, taken 360 days after TCRalphabeta/CD19-depleted stem cell transplant. The sequence derives from a boy younger than two who had a stem cell transplant for Wiskott-Aldrich syndrome, so the T cells may come from the graft donor. The CDR3 sequence: CASSATRGNEQFF. In DNA form, the CDR3 reads TGTGCCAGCAGCGCAACTAGAGGAAATGAGCAGTTCTTC.